The 5 T cell receptor beta chains presented below share a single source sample, sequenced in a study of read filtering for tumor transcriptome and immune sequencing. From roughly 400 ng of RNA, a library with molecular barcoded alpha/delta and beta/gamma adaptors was made. TCRdb re-called the reads through MiXCR, storing one row per CDR3 protein. The table lists around 60,000 distinct CDR3 sequences, under 20% of them singletons. Sequencing used a population of CD138-negative cells sorted from bone marrow. These receptor sequences come from a donor aged 40 or over with multiple myeloma.

This clonotype is classed as medium-sized (0.01 to 0.1%). The chain is built from TRBV18 and TRBJ2-1, with 7 bases lining up with TRBD1. Germline loops: CDR1 KGHSH, CDR2 LQKENI. CDR3 length equals 11 residues. V gave up 2 bases and J gave up 12 bases; unmatched junction bases: 1. For the CDR3, the DNA is TGTGCCAGCTCACCAACAGGGGTGCAGTTCTTC. Translated: CASSPTGVQFF.

This clonotype was counted a few times. The chain recombines TRBV6-6 with TRBJ1-1; the D is unclear. Trimming took 8 bases from V and 6 from J, leaving 28 bases between them. This CDR3 comprises 17 residues. CDR1 MNHNY and CDR2 SVGAGI come from the germline V gene (reference sequence). CDR3 DNA sequence: TGTGCCAGCGGAAAACCTTCCTTTGGGTCAGGATTGGCTGAAGCTTTCTTT. Its protein product is CASGKPSFGSGLAEAFF.

This clonotype appeared many times. The genes are TRBV15 and TRBJ1-5; D is perhaps TRBD1 (6 bases). The CDR3 sequence is 13 residues long. Germline CDR1 LNHNV, CDR2 YYDKDF (reference sequence). Trimming took off 5 bases at V and 7 bases at J, with 12 bases between the two ends. The CDR3 coding sequence is TGTGCCACCAGCGCGGGGGCTGAGCAGCCCCAGCATTTT. The encoded protein is CATSAGAEQPQHF.

About this clonotype itself: A read error is possible here, since a much larger clone lies one base away. This CDR3 fails to terminate in the conserved phenylalanine or tryptophan, so it likely reflects a read error. The V and J genes are TRBV7-8 and TRBJ1-5, with D unresolved. The V gene's germline CDR1 is SGHVS and CDR2 FQNEAQ. The CDR3 has 13 residues. Trimming took off 2 bases at V and 4 bases at J, with 6 bases between the two ends. The chain's CDR3 is CASSLRANQPQHL. Written as DNA, the CDR3 is TGTGCCAGCAGCTTAAGAGCTAATCAGCCCCAGCATCTT.

Regarding this clonotype: A much more abundant neighbour one base away suggests this may be a read error. The rearrangement joins TRBV28 to TRBJ2-2, with D maybe TRBD2 (6 bases). V was trimmed by 4 bases and J by 5 bases, leaving 14 bases between them. CDR3 length equals 15 residues. CDR1 and CDR2 from the germline V gene are MDHEN and SYDVKM. In DNA, the CDR3 is TGTGCCAGCAGTTCGCCGGGAGCCGAAACCGGGGAGCTGTTTTTT. Its translation is CASSSPGAETGELFF.